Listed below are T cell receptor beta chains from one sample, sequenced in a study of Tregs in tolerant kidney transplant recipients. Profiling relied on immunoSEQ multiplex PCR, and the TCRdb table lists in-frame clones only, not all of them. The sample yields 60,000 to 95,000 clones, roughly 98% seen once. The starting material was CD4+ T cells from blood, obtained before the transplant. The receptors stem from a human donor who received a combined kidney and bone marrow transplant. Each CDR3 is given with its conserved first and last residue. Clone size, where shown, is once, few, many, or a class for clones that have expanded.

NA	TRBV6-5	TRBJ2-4	CASSRDFLNIQYF
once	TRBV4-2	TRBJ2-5	CASSLDRQETQYF
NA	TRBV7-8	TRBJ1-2	CASSLAGGEYGYTF
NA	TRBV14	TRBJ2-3	CASNSRRGDTQYF
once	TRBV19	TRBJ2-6	CASSIQDGNVRSGANVLTF
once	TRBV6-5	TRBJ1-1	CASSYGMGHRGAFF
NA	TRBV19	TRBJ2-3	CASSMREGDTQYF
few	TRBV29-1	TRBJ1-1	CSVGTEEAFF
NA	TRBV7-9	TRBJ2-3	CASSLVGVPTDTQYF
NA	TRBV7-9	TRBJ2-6	CASTPVGQGASGANVLTF
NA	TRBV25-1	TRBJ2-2	CASSVDRTGMYTGELFF
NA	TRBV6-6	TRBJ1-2	CASSLRVGQRSGGYTF
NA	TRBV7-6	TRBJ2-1	CASSLWPAGSGEQFF
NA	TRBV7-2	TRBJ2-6	CASSLRAGGPSGANVLTF
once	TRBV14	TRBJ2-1	CASSQVLSGSRRQFF
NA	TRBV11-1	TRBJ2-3	CASSLEAGGTADTQYF
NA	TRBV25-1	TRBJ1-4	CASSERQKTTNEKLFF
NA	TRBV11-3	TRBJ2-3	CASSLVAASTDTQYF
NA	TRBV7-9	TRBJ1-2	CASSLSLRVLFHTF
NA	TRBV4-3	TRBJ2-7	CASSQTGTEDGEQYF
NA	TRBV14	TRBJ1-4	CASSQGDSPTGEKLFF
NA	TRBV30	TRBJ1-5	CAWSRGTGGNQPQHF
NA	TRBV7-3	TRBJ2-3	CASSQPGTDTQYF
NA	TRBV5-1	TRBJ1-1	CASSLSRGSNTEAFF
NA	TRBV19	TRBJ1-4	CASSIVGAGGEKLFF
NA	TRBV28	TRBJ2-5	CASSLAIKTQYF
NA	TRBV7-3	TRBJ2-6	CASSPGGTGANVLTF
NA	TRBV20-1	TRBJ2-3	CSARFADTQYF
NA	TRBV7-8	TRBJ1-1	CASSLAWVQEGEAEAFF
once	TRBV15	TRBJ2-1	CATSTALAGYSYNEQFF
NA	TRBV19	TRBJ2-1	CASSIGVESYNEQFF
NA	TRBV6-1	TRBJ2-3	CASSVTFTDTQYF
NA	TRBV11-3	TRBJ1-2	CASSNKGQLYGYTF
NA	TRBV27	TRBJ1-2	CASRALRGNYGYTF
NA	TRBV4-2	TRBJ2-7	CASSLGTVTYEQYF
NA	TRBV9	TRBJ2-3	CASSALAGGPDTQYF
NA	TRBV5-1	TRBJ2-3	CASSVHRGDTQYF
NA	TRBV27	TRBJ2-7	CASSRASGTTYEQYF
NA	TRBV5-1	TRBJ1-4	CASSSGQVNEKLFF
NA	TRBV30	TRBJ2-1	CAWSAGTSGYNEQFF
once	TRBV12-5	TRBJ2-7	CASGFEGSYEQYF